The rows below give T cell receptor beta chains drawn from one sample of a study of OX40 agonist ivuxolimab in advanced cancers. Generated by immunoSEQ multiplex PCR, the TCRdb table keeps only in-frame clones and is missing some. Found here are over 40,000 clones, 88% of them singletons; the top ten hold roughly 1.5%. The sequencing used CD4+ or CD8+ T cells sorted from blood, collected in a trial of the OX40 agonist ivuxolimab. The receptor set was obtained from an adult with an advanced solid tumor such as melanoma, head and neck, liver or kidney cancer. Each CDR3 is given with its conserved first and last residue. Each record gives: CDR3 DNA, CDR3 protein, J gene, V gene, D gene. D genes are given only for firm matches.

TGTGCCAGCTCAAGATCCAAACCGACAGGGCCTCCCTTCACCGGGGAGCTGTTTTTT	CASSRSKPTGPPFTGELFF	TRBJ2-2	TRBV18	TRBD1
TGTGCCAGCAGCGTAAGGACTAGCGGACCGTCTGGGGCCAACGTCCTGACTTTC	CASSVRTSGPSGANVLTF	TRBJ2-6	TRBV9	TRBD2
TGTGCCAGCAGCGTAGGGGACGGAAGACCCAATGAGCAGTTCTTC	CASSVGDGRPNEQFF	TRBJ2-1	TRBV9	.
TGTGCCAGCAGTTTATCGCCTAGCGGCGCAGGCGAGCAGTACTTC	CASSLSPSGAGEQYF	TRBJ2-7	TRBV27	TRBD2
TGTGCCAGCAGCTTAGGGGGAGGGGCGGGAGCAGAGACCCAGTACTTC	CASSLGGGAGAETQYF	TRBJ2-5	TRBV7-3	TRBD2
TGTGCCAGTAGTATTACCGTGACTGTGGAGACCCAGTACTTC	CASSITVTVETQYF	TRBJ2-5	TRBV19	.
TGTGCCAGCAGCCAGGACGGAAATGAAAAACTGTTTTTT	CASSQDGNEKLFF	TRBJ1-4	TRBV5-8	.
TGTGCCAGTAGCCTCCCCACAAGAAACACTGAAGCTTTCTTT	CASSLPTRNTEAFF	TRBJ1-1	TRBV19	.
TGTGCCAGCAGCTTAGGCGGGAGTAAAGAGCAGTTCTTC	CASSLGGSKEQFF	TRBJ2-1	TRBV11-2	TRBD2
TGTGCCAGCAACCCGACAGGGGCTGGCGGGGAGCTGTTTTTT	CASNPTGAGGELFF	TRBJ2-2	TRBV6-1	TRBD1
TGTGCCAGTCGGAAGCCCGGCTACACCTTC	CASRKPGYTF	TRBJ1-2	TRBV2	.
TGTGCCAGCAGCTTGAGTTTAGGAGCTGAAGCTTTCTTT	CASSLSLGAEAFF	TRBJ1-1	TRBV5-5	.
TGTGCCAGCAGTGAAGGCAGTGTGGTCAATCAGCCCCAGCATTTT	CASSEGSVVNQPQHF	TRBJ1-5	TRBV6-1	.
TGCGCCAGCAGCTTGGCGCCAGCCGCCCCGAACGAGCAGTACTTC	CASSLAPAAPNEQYF	TRBJ2-7	TRBV5-1	.
TGTGCCAGTAGTATAGGTGTCGTAAACACCGGGGAGCTGTTTTTT	CASSIGVVNTGELFF	TRBJ2-2	TRBV19	.
TGCGCCACCTCACAGGGTCCAGGCCAGCCCCAGCATTTT	CATSQGPGQPQHF	TRBJ1-5	TRBV5-1	.
TGCGCCAGCAGCCAACCTCCGGGACAGGGGTACACAGATACGCAGTATTTT	CASSQPPGQGYTDTQYF	TRBJ2-3	TRBV4-1	TRBD1
TGTGCCAGCAGCTCGGGACCGAACTATGGCTACACCTTC	CASSSGPNYGYTF	TRBJ1-2	TRBV11-2	.
TGCGCCAGCAGCTTGGGACTACCAACCTACGAGCAGTACTTC	CASSLGLPTYEQYF	TRBJ2-7	TRBV5-1	.
TGCGCCAGCAGCTTGCGGATCCTCGGGGGGACTGAAGCTTTCTTT	CASSLRILGGTEAFF	TRBJ1-1	TRBV5-1	.
TGTGCCAGCAGCCAAGATTACGGGACTAGCGGGAGAGGTGAGCAGTTCTTC	CASSQDYGTSGRGEQFF	TRBJ2-1	TRBV4-2	TRBD2
TGTGCCAGCAGTAGAGCCGGGACAAATAGCAATCAGCCCCAGCATTTT	CASSRAGTNSNQPQHF	TRBJ1-5	TRBV2	.
TGTGCCAGCAGAAGGAGACAGGGGAATGAAAAACTGTTTTTT	CASRRRQGNEKLFF	TRBJ1-4	TRBV6-5	TRBD1
TGTGCCAGTAGTCTCCGGACAGGGCCGTATGGCTACACCTTC	CASSLRTGPYGYTF	TRBJ1-2	TRBV19	TRBD1
TGTGCCAGCAGCGGCCGGGGTTACTATGGCTACACCTTC	CASSGRGYYGYTF	TRBJ1-2	TRBV5-6	.
TGTGCCAGCTCTCAGGGGGGGAGAAGCAATCAGCCCCAGCATTTT	CASSQGGRSNQPQHF	TRBJ1-5	TRBV18	TRBD1